The next 4 T cell receptor beta chains were all read from a single sample in a study of T-cell memory formation after mild COVID-19. TCRdb fed the 5' RACE reads into MiXCR, producing one record per CDR3 protein. The data contain roughly 510,000 distinct CDR3 sequences, roughly a sixth of them singletons. Sequences were obtained from PBMCs or a T cell subset sorted from them (not recorded which). The receptors were gathered from an adult woman who had mild COVID-19 (a few samples of this study predate the infection). Cell type and time point are not known.

The V gene is TRBV11-2, the J gene TRBJ2-5; 9 bases are shared with TRBD2. The junction had 6 bases not matched to a gene; V was cut back by 3 bases and J by 4 bases. This CDR3 is 15 amino acids long. Germline CDR1 and CDR2: SGHAT and FQNNGV. The CDR3 bases are TGTGCCAGCAGCTTTAGCGGGGGAAGGGGAGAGACCCAGTACTTC. The encoded protein is CASSFSGGRGETQYF.

This clonotype has only a few counts. The chain employs TRBV15 and TRBJ2-7; 8 bases are a match to TRBD1. Germline CDR1 is LNHNV and CDR2 is YYDKDF (reference sequence). This CDR3 spans 14 amino acids. V lost 5 bases to trimming and J lost 6 bases; unmatched junction nucleotides: 9. The CDR3 bases are TGTGCCACCAGCCCCCGATATGACAGGGGCGAGCAGTACTTC. This translates into CATSPRYDRGEQYF.

This clonotype was counted at least ten times. This chain joins TRBV5-1 and TRBJ2-3; D uncertain. CDR1 SGHRS and CDR2 YFSETQ come from the germline V gene. Trimming cost V 4 bases and J 0 bases, with 12 bases left between them. CDR3 length: 15 amino acids. The CDR3 spells CASSPGPSSTDTQYF. The CDR3 region has the DNA TGCGCCAGCAGCCCGGGTCCATCGAGCACAGATACGCAGTATTTT.

The chain carries TRBV20-1 and TRBJ1-4; D gene unclear. Germline lookup yields CDR1 DFQATT and CDR2 SNEGSKA (reference sequence). With 0 bases removed from V and 7 bases from J, the gap between germline ends came to 12 bases. The CDR3 runs 14 residues. The CDR3 coding sequence is TGCAGTGCTAGAGATCTGGTGGGGAGTGAAAAACTGTTTTTT. It encodes CSARDLVGSEKLFF.